Following are 16 T cell receptor beta chains from one sample sequenced in a study of CD8 T cells in ankylosing spondylitis. MiXCR, applied by TCRdb to the 5' RACE reads, yields one record per CDR3 protein. The profile shows about 250,000 distinct CDR3 sequences, 32% of them singletons. The specimen was blood, either unsorted or a sorted T cell fraction (not recorded which). The receptors come from a male donor with ankylosing spondylitis or in good health (not recorded which).

The sample holds one count of this clonotype. A junction boundary mismatches the germline segment, possibly from a read error. The J gene is TRBJ2-7, the V gene TRBV12-3 or TRBV12-4; TRBD1 is a possible D gene (6 bases). The CDR3 sequence is 11 residues long. Written as DNA, the CDR3 is TGTGCCAGCGCTCCGTCGGGACACCCCCACTTC. The encoded protein is CASAPSGHPHF.

The rearrangement uses TRBV20-1 and TRBJ1-2; 8 bases are shared with TRBD1. CDR3 length equals 14 residues. The V gene's germline CDR1 is DFQATT and CDR2 SNEGSKA (reference sequence). J lost 5 bases, V lost 1 base, and 6 bases had no gene match. The CDR3 bases are TGCAGTGCTAGAGCGGACAGGGAAGGGTATGGCTACACCTTC. Its translation is CSARADREGYGYTF.

The V gene is TRBV20-1, the J gene TRBJ2-2; D remains ambiguous. The CDR3 is made up of 12 amino acids. V was pared by 5 bases and J by 9 bases, with 13 bases between. Germline V lookup: CDR1 DFQATT, CDR2 SNEGSKA (reference sequence). The CDR3 here is CSASPDLRELFF. The CDR3 DNA reads as TGCAGTGCTTCTCCCGACTTGAGGGAGCTGTTTTTT.

This clonotype was found a few times. The chain employs TRBV10-3 and TRBJ2-7, with TRBD1 matching 11 bases. Trimming cost V 0 bases and J 3 bases; bases outside gene matches: 1. Looked up from germline, CDR1 is ENHRY and CDR2 is SYGVKD. The length of the CDR3 is 15 residues. CDR3 nucleotides: TGTGCCATCAGTGAGTCGGGGACAGGGGGCTACGAGCAGTACTTC. As protein: CAISESGTGGYEQYF.

This clonotype was found a few times. The genes are TRBV5-1 and TRBJ1-1; D gene uncertain. The CDR3 is made up of 14 amino acids. CDR1 is SGHRS and CDR2 is YFSETQ in the germline V gene. Trimming pared 0 bases from V and 1 base from J, leaving 7 bases between. CDR3 DNA sequence: TGCGCCAGCAGCTTGGGATCAGGGAACACTGAAGCTTTCTTT. The encoded protein is CASSLGSGNTEAFF.

The chain has TRBV5-6 and TRBJ1-5; D is ambiguous. With 4 bases removed from V and 3 bases from J, the gap between germline ends came to 5 bases. Germline assignment: CDR1 SGHDT and CDR2 YYEEEE. The CDR3 consists of 12 residues. CDR3 coding DNA: TGTGCCAGCAGCCTAATCAATCAGCCCCAGCATTTT. Encoded protein: CASSLINQPQHF.

The V call is TRBV18, the J call TRBJ2-5; maybe TRBD2 (5 bases). Germline V gene lookup returns CDR1 KGHSH and CDR2 LQKENI. The CDR3 consists of 14 residues. Deletions cut 1 base from V and 2 bases from J, with 8 bases between. The CDR3 DNA follows: TGTGCCAGCTCACCACGGGAGCTACAAGAGACCCAGTACTTC. This encodes CASSPRELQETQYF.

The chain has TRBV28 and TRBJ2-1; 7 positions agree with TRBD1. The CDR3 is made up of 13 amino acids. CDR1 and CDR2 from the germline V gene are MDHEN and SYDVKM. Trimming at V came to 6 bases and at J to 9 bases, leaving 8 bases not matched to a gene. The CDR3, as DNA: TGTGCCAGCAGAAAAGGGACAGTTTCTGAGCAGTTCTTC. It specifies CASRKGTVSEQFF.

The count of this clonotype is one. The V call is TRBV20-1, the J call TRBJ2-5; 10 bases map to TRBD2. The CDR3 has 16 residues. With V trimmed by 0 bases and J by 1 base, 5 bases remained unmatched. Looked up from germline, CDR1 is DFQATT and CDR2 is SNEGSKA (reference sequence). The CDR3 loop reads CSAREVLAGVQETQYF. The CDR3 nucleotides read TGCAGTGCTAGAGAGGTTCTAGCGGGGGTCCAAGAGACCCAGTACTTC.

This clonotype showed up just a few times. V usage is TRBV20-1 and J usage is TRBJ1-2; tentatively, D is TRBD1 (6 bases). The CDR3 loop spans 14 amino acids. The V gene lost 3 bases and the J gene lost 8 bases, with 19 bases spanning the gap. The germline V gene encodes CDR1 DFQATT and CDR2 SNEGSKA (reference sequence). The CDR3 sequence is CSASVTGQRQGYTF. CDR3 bases: TGCAGTGCTAGTGTAACAGGGCAAAGGCAGGGCTACACCTTC.

This clonotype occurred a few times. V and J are TRBV20-1 and TRBJ2-2; D is unresolved. Trimming took 1 base from V and 8 from J, leaving 5 bases between them. This CDR3 contains 11 residues. CDR1 and CDR2 (germline): DFQATT, SNEGSKA (reference sequence). DNA of the CDR3: TGCAGTGCTAGAGTGGGGGGGGAGCTGTTTTTT. Its translation is CSARVGGELFF.

This clonotype has only a few counts. The chain has TRBV11-2 and TRBJ1-1, with D unresolved. The CDR3 is 12 residues long. Germline V lookup: CDR1 SGHAT, CDR2 FQNNGV. V gave up 5 bases and J gave up 7 bases, with 11 bases separating them. The CDR3 DNA reads as TGTGCCAGCAGCCAAGACGGCTATGAAGCTTTCTTT. This gives the protein CASSQDGYEAFF.

This clonotype was picked up a small number of times. At one end the junction does not follow the germline gene, possibly because of a read error. J is TRBJ2-2 and V is TRBV12-3 or TRBV12-4; D tentatively reads TRBD1 or TRBD2 (5 bases each). The CDR3 spans 14 residues. The CDR3 protein is CASCFEGHTGELFF. As DNA, the CDR3 is TGTGCCAGCTGTTTCGAGGGACACACCGGGGAGCTGTTTTTT.

The rearrangement uses TRBV5-1 and TRBJ2-3; 7 nucleotides agree with TRBD1. Germline lookup yields CDR1 SGHRS and CDR2 YFSETQ. The CDR3 contains 15 residues. The ends lost 0 bases at V and 4 bases at J; junction bases unmatched: 5. The CDR3 sequence: CASSLVVQGSDTQYF. Here the CDR3 DNA reads TGCGCCAGCAGCTTGGTCGTACAGGGGTCAGATACGCAGTATTTT.

This clonotype has only a few counts. V and J are TRBV6-6 and TRBJ1-6; D is ambiguous. V shed 7 bases and J shed 9 bases, with 13 bases lying between them. Germline CDR1 MNHNY, CDR2 SVGAGI (reference sequence). The CDR3 covers 13 residues. The CDR3 sequence is CASNPGEGSPLHF. For the CDR3, the DNA is TGTGCCAGCAACCCCGGAGAGGGTTCACCCCTCCACTTT.

The chain combines TRBV4-2 with TRBJ2-1; D is ambiguous. The germline gives CDR1 LGHNA, CDR2 YNFKEQ. The V end lost 1 base, the J end lost 8 bases, and 18 bases lay between the germline ends. The CDR3 totals 16 residues. The CDR3 DNA reads as TGTGCCAGCAGCCAAGTGGGCCCCAAGGCTTCTTATGAGCAGTTCTTC. It yields the protein CASSQVGPKASYEQFF.